The TCR beta chain described here comes from a study of T cells in Graves' hyperthyroidism and ophthalmopathy. The study's findings and limits: Most thyroid-expanded clonotypes above 0.001 were also found in blood. Ophthalmopathy got predicted by the model a median about six months before its onset. A model using 13 V-J features told ophthalmopathy apart from stable hyperthyroidism.

Researchers amplified the TCR beta CDR3 regions from RNA transcripts. The HTBI primer set drove a first-round RT-PCR of the TCR CDR3. TCRdb called the multiplex PCR reads again in MiXCR, with one record for every CDR3 protein. The sample has approximately 430,000 distinct CDR3 sequences, approximately 14% seen once. Germline CDR1 is SGDLS and CDR2 is YYNGEE. This CDR3 has 18 residues. V lost 3 bases, J lost 2 bases, and 14 bases stayed unmatched. Diagnoses were made from clinical symptoms, serum measures (thyroxine and TRAb), thyroid ultrasound and orbital computed tomography. This clonotype has a count of ten or more. Its antigen is as yet unknown.

Material for sequencing was blood. This rearrangement joins TRBV9 to TRBJ2-5; TRBD2 aligns across 9 bases. This clonotype was sampled from a man younger than 35 with Graves' ophthalmopathy. The CDR3 DNA reads as TGTGCCAGCAGCGAAGTCGCAGCGGGAGGCGGGGTACAAGAGACCCAGTACTTC. Its translation is CASSEVAAGGGVQETQYF.